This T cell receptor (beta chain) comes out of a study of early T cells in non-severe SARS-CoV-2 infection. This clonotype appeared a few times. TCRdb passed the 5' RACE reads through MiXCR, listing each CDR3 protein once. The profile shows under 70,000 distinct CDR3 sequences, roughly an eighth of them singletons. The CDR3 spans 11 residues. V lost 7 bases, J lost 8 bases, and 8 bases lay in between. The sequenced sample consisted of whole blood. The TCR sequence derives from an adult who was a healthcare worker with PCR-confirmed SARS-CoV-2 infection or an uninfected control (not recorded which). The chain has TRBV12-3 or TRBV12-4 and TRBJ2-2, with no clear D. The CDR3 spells CASTLRGELFF. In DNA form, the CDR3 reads TGTGCCAGCACCCTTCGAGGGGAGCTGTTTTTT.